This T cell receptor beta chain was sequenced for a study of blood T cells in healthy people across ages (dated by TCRdb to the mid-2010s). With regard to the full study: In model experiments, roughly one uniquely barcoded TCR beta cDNA molecule per two T cells was captured by template switching. Age-related changes in TCR beta repertoire diversity were measured in the study by deep sequencing normalized with unique cDNA molecular identifiers. The donors were divided into four age groups: young (average approximately 16 years), middle-aged (roughly 40), aged (approximately 64) and long-lived (around 80). Donors of different ages were randomly distributed across sequencing lanes to avoid experimental bias. Using the same blood draw, the study looked at two additional independent replicas of 1 million unique cDNA reads for two donors, one aged 18 to 29 and the other aged 80 or older. Study-wide conclusions, independent of this receptor: Because donor CMV infection status was unknown, age-related changes in expanded clonotypes were potentially confounded. Compared with the aged group, the long-lived group had more naive CD4+ T cells, fewer expanded clones and increased TCR diversity, a pattern suggesting age selection. As age increased, observed TCR beta diversity per million T cells dropped in a roughly linear way, and a significant reduction was already evident by age roughly 36. Because profiling used bulk unsorted PBMCs, naive and antigen-experienced compartments could not be compared conclusively. A strong correlation was found between observed TCR beta diversity and the percentage of naive T cells measured by flow cytometry. Estimates of total diversity from one million sequenced T cells were regarded as lower bounds and underestimates.

This clonotype appeared once. It has no known antigen specificity. One base away there is no much larger clone; base qualities are not given. The approximately 41 donors, aged about 6 to 100 years, were systemically healthy Caucasian individuals from Russia. Each donor gave about 9.7 milliliters of peripheral blood, drawn into EDTA-treated Vacutainer tubes. Ficoll-Paque density-gradient centrifugation was used to isolate PBMCs, with at least 7 million obtained per sample. Trizol reagent was used to extract total RNA from the PBMCs, yielding at least 5 micrograms per sample. The percentages of naive CD45RAhigh/CD27high T cells were determined by flow cytometry on a PBMC aliquot from every donor. For this chain, trimming is 10 bases at the V end and 0 bases at the J end, and the number of junction bases without a gene match is 7. For CDR1 and CDR2, the germline V gene lists ENHRY and SYGVKD. The CDR3, from cysteine to phenylalanine, totals 14 residues. Just CDR3 DNA is preserved here, 42 bases in frame from base 1.

Library preparation employed 5' RACE. Sequencer: Illumina HiSeq 2500. The second PCR ran for roughly 7 to 12 cycles and used a J-beta primer mix along with a sample-barcoded 5' primer. A template-switch 5' adaptor carrying 12 random nucleotides introduced a unique molecular identifier onto each TCR beta cDNA molecule. At least 3 million CDR3-containing paired-end reads were obtained from each sample. First-strand cDNA was synthesized from all RNA with the Mint cDNA synthesis kit, primed by a TRBC-specific oligonucleotide. Following uracil-DNA glycosylase treatment, all cDNA underwent a first 18-cycle PCR with the universal primers M1SS and BC2_uni_R. The paper's data handling went like this. For normalization, 1 million high-quality reads, each with a distinct molecular identifier, were randomly selected from each sample. Reads with shared molecular identifiers were discarded instead of being binned into consensus sequences. CDR3 identification, clonotype clustering and error correction used MiTCR with a Q25 quality threshold and the strictest error-elimination algorithm. A nonparametric unseen species model using Euler transformation provided a lower-bound estimate of total TCR beta diversity. TCRdb reprocessing: public reads trimmed at Q25 with fastp, clones called with MiXCR, in-frame beta chains kept. Rows with one shared CDR3 protein collapse into an entry with the most common genes and DNA. TCRdb, rather than the study authors, made the V and J calls. This sample gives hundreds of thousands of distinct CDR3 sequences in total; 55% to 70% of them show up just once. The ten largest make up 22% of the sample.

This sequence originates from a man aged 25-45 years in good health. The sample comprised blood. Recombination joined TRBV10-3 with TRBJ2-3; TRBD2 lines up with 7 middle nucleotides. The CDR3 protein is CATSGTLSTDTQYF. The DNA reads as follows: TGTGCCACCAGCGGGACCCTAAGCACAGATACGCAGTATTTT.